This is a list of T cell receptor beta chains from one sample in a study of T cells in Graves' hyperthyroidism and ophthalmopathy. One entry per CDR3 protein, called by TCRdb with MiXCR from the multiplex PCR reads. The data show approximately 520,000 distinct CDR3 sequences, with 20% seen just once and about 26% held by the top ten. The sample taken for sequencing was blood. These receptors all stem from a man aged 18 to 30 with Graves' hyperthyroidism. The CDR3 runs from the conserved cysteine through the conserved F or W. Each record gives: V gene, J gene, CDR3 protein.

>TRBV4-1|TRBJ1-1
CASSQDSGHNTEAFF
>TRBV6-1|TRBJ2-2
CASRGLGENTGELFF
>TRBV9|TRBJ2-2
CASSVSGTSATGELFF
>TRBV20-1|TRBJ2-5
CSAGDRDRVETQYF
>TRBV6-1|TRBJ1-5
CASSESRGPQPQHF
>TRBV7-2|TRBJ2-5
CASSLSSPGGRRETQYF
>TRBV28|TRBJ2-7
CASRVGGGSSYEQYF
>TRBV3-1|TRBJ2-5
CASSQTRGTQYF
>TRBV28|TRBJ1-1
CASSLLGGNEAFF
>TRBV7-3|TRBJ1-1
CASSPIEGTEAFF
>TRBV20-1|TRBJ2-7
CSARSGASEQYF
>TRBV5-1|TRBJ2-7
CASSPSTVSYEQYF
>TRBV28|TRBJ1-5
CASSFRVQNKRGLRGQHF
>TRBV6-5|TRBJ2-7
CASNSGSSYEQYF
>TRBV24-1|TRBJ2-2
CATSDIRDSHTGELFF
>TRBV11-2|TRBJ1-1
CASTNRVAEAFF
>TRBV11-1|TRBJ1-1
CASSFWTGGFSTEAFF
>TRBV5-5|TRBJ1-5
CASSHRGGDQPQHF
>TRBV11-2|TRBJ2-7
CASSLAQGWIYEQYF
>TRBV27|TRBJ1-2
CASSFLLTGRNYGYTF
>TRBV12-3/TRBV12-4|TRBJ1-5
CASSDRASNQPQHF
>TRBV6-1|TRBJ2-7
CASSGLGGTGNYEQYF
>TRBV3-1|TRBJ1-1
CASSHSPGAEAFF
>TRBV12-3/TRBV12-4|TRBJ1-5
CASSLVSTGNQPQHF
>TRBV6-5|TRBJ1-1
CASSYAGSENTEAFF
>TRBV28|TRBJ2-7
CASSYTGNWYEQYF
>TRBV27|TRBJ1-1
CASSRQTGTANTEAFF
>TRBV19|TRBJ1-5
CASSIHHNQPQHF